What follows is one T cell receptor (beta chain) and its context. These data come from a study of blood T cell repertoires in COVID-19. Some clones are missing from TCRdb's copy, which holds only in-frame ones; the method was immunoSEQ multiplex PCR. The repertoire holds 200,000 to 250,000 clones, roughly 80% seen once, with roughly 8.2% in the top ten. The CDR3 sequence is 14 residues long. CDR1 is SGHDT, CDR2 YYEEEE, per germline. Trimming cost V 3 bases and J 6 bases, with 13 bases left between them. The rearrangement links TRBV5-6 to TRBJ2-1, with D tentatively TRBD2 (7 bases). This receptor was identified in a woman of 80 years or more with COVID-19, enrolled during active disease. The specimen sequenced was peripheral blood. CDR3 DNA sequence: TGTGCCAGCAGCTGGTGGGGGGGCGTCAATGAGCAGTTCTTC. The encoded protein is CASSWWGGVNEQFF.